Listed here are 19 T cell receptor beta chains from one sample, sequenced in a study of T cell repertoires in cytomegalovirus infection. TCRdb reanalysed the reads using MiXCR and keeps one entry per CDR3 protein. Of 90,000 to 120,000 distinct CDR3 sequences detected, approximately 45% appear once; the ten largest clones hold around 70%. Their antigens are not known. The material sequenced was CD8+ T cells from cultured PBMCs, taken from culture after CMV antigen stimulation. The receptors here all came from a human donor in good health (CMV status not recorded). Some clones in this sample may be carry-over from other donors' samples.

V and J are TRBV7-9 and TRBJ1-1, with TRBD1 identical over 8 bases. The CDR3 sequence is 15 residues long. Germline V CDR1 and CDR2: SEHNR, FQNEAQ (reference sequence). The junction had 11 bases not matched to a gene; V was cut back by 5 bases and J by 6 bases. This CDR3 reads CASSAPGQGAPEAFF. CDR3 DNA sequence: TGTGCCAGCAGCGCCCCTGGGCAGGGGGCCCCTGAAGCTTTCTTT.

The chain links TRBV4-1 to TRBJ2-5; D not resolved. From germline, CDR1 is MGHRA and CDR2 YSYEKL. This CDR3 is 14 amino acids long. The V gene lost 6 bases and the J gene lost 0 bases, with 11 bases spanning the gap. This chain's CDR3 is CASSIDTDQETQYF. CDR3 nucleotides: TGCGCCAGCAGTATCGACACGGACCAAGAGACCCAGTACTTC.

This clonotype has at least ten counts. The genes are TRBV6-6 and TRBJ2-3; no clear D. Germline CDR1 reads MNHNY; CDR2 reads SVGAGI (reference sequence). The V and J ends lost 4 bases and 2 bases respectively, with 10 bases between them. This CDR3 is built from 14 residues. This chain's CDR3 is CASSSVSPTDTQYF. The CDR3 DNA reads as TGTGCCAGCAGTTCGGTCTCACCCACAGATACGCAGTATTTT.

This chain joins TRBV9 and TRBJ2-5; 11 positions agree with TRBD2. This CDR3 has 15 residues. Trimming took 2 bases from V and 5 from J; bases not matched to a gene: 5. The germline CDR1 and CDR2 sequences are SGDLS and YYNGEE. CDR3 loop: CASSVTGTSGETQYF. The CDR3 coding sequence is TGTGCCAGCAGCGTTACCGGGACTAGCGGTGAGACCCAGTACTTC.

The sample holds many counts of this clonotype. The V gene is TRBV28, the J gene TRBJ2-3; 13 positions match TRBD2. This CDR3 spans 16 amino acids. Germline CDR1 and CDR2: MDHEN and SYDVKM. V was pared by 4 bases and J by 4 bases, with 5 bases of the junction left unmatched. The CDR3 coding sequence is TGTGCCAGCAGTTACACTAGCGGGGGGGCATCAGATACGCAGTATTTT. Translation gives CASSYTSGGASDTQYF.

This clonotype came up a few times. The chain employs TRBV19 and TRBJ1-1; perhaps TRBD1 as D (6 bases). The CDR3 loop spans 19 amino acids. The V end lost 6 bases, the J end lost 8 bases, and 34 bases lay between the germline ends. Per germline, CDR1 LNHDA and CDR2 SQIVND (reference sequence). In DNA, the CDR3 is TGTGCCAGTAGCCTTAACTTGGCCGGGACATCCCTGAGGTATACCGAAGCTTTCTTT. Translating gives CASSLNLAGTSLRYTEAFF.

Judged by abundance, this clonotype is medium-sized (0.01 to 0.1%). The rearrangement links TRBV5-1 to TRBJ2-3; 10 bases map to TRBD2. V lost 3 bases, J lost 3 bases, and 16 bases stayed unmatched. The length of the CDR3 is 19 residues. Germline assignment: CDR1 SGHRS and CDR2 YFSETQ. The chain's CDR3 is CASSSSEDAPGLATDTQYF. The CDR3 bases are TGCGCCAGCAGCTCGTCTGAGGACGCTCCGGGACTAGCGACAGATACGCAGTATTTT.

This clonotype occurred a few times. This rearrangement joins TRBV7-3 to TRBJ1-1; tentative D call: TRBD1 (5 bases). The CDR3 loop spans 14 amino acids. V dropped 5 bases and J dropped 1 base, with 11 bases sitting between them. CDR1 is SGHTA, CDR2 FQGTGA, per germline. The DNA for the CDR3 is TGTGCCAGCAGCCCTTCGCAGGGGAACACTGAAGCTTTCTTT. This encodes CASSPSQGNTEAFF.

The sample holds a few counts of this clonotype. This CDR3 reads CASSGLAGGTGEQFF. In nucleotides, the CDR3 is TGTGCCAGCAGCGGACTAGCGGGGGGGACGGGGGAGCAGTTCTTC. The rearrangement links TRBV12-3 or TRBV12-4 to TRBJ2-1, with 15 bases matching TRBD2. Losses at the gene ends were 6 bases for V and 10 bases for J; bases not matched to a gene: 7. The CDR3 extends over 15 amino acids.

This clonotype showed up just a few times. The chain joins TRBV4-1 to TRBJ1-1, with D hard to call. Trimming shortened V by 0 bases and J by 3 bases, and 17 bases separated the two germline ends. Germline V lookup: CDR1 MGHRA, CDR2 YSYEKL. This CDR3 has 17 amino acids. The CDR3 region is CASSQEYKAYGDTEAFF. The CDR3 DNA is TGCGCCAGCAGCCAAGAGTATAAGGCCTACGGGGACACTGAAGCTTTCTTT.

The chain links TRBV10-3 to TRBJ1-1; D is perhaps TRBD1 (5 bases). This CDR3 region has 15 residues. CDR1 ENHRY and CDR2 SYGVKD come from the germline V gene. The germline V and J ends were trimmed by 3 bases and 2 bases, with 13 bases remaining between them. The CDR3 sequence: CAISDWDGGNTEAFF. The CDR3 nucleotides are TGTGCCATCAGTGACTGGGACGGGGGAAACACTGAAGCTTTCTTT.

This chain joins TRBV27 and TRBJ1-2, with 7 bases matching TRBD1. This CDR3 has 13 amino acids. V lost 3 bases to trimming and J lost 4 bases; unmatched junction nucleotides: 2. Germline V gene sequence: CDR1 MNHEY, CDR2 SMNVEV (reference sequence). CDR3 amino acids: CASSLGTAYGYTF. The CDR3 DNA reads TGTGCCAGCAGTTTGGGGACAGCCTATGGCTACACCTTC.

The chain uses TRBV6-4 and TRBJ1-2; D gene unclear. The CDR3 is 15 amino acids. Germline V gene sequence: CDR1 MRHNA, CDR2 SNTAGT. Trimming shortened V by 0 bases and J by 1 base, and 9 bases separated the two germline ends. The CDR3 protein is CASSDSYSLNYGYTF. CDR3 bases: TGTGCCAGCAGTGACTCGTACAGTCTTAACTATGGCTACACCTTC.

The rearrangement links TRBV15 to TRBJ2-3; D may be TRBD1 (6 bases). CDR1 and CDR2 from the germline V gene are LNHNV and YYDKDF (reference sequence). This CDR3 has 14 residues. Trimming shortened V by 4 bases and J by 3 bases, and 11 bases separated the two germline ends. The CDR3 nucleotides are TGTGCCACCAGCACTCTCAGGGGAACAGATACGCAGTATTTT. Translated: CATSTLRGTDTQYF. Full variable domain (remainder filled in from reference TRBV15 and TRBJ2-3): DAMVIQNPRYQVTQFGKPVTLSCSQTLNHNVMYWYQQKSSQAPKLLFHYYDKDFNNEADTPDNFQSRRPNTSFCFLDIRSPGLGDTAMYLCATSTLRGTDTQYFGPGTRLTVL.

The rearrangement joins TRBV19 to TRBJ2-7, with 9 bases identical to TRBD1. J was trimmed by 5 bases and V by 1 base; bases with no gene match: 9. Germline values: CDR1 LNHDA, CDR2 SQIVND (reference sequence). The CDR3 runs to 16 residues. The CDR3 reads CASSIVDRGSGHEQYF. As DNA, the CDR3 is TGTGCCAGTAGTATAGTCGACAGGGGGAGCGGCCACGAGCAGTACTTC.

The CDR3: CASSPTGGDSPLHF. In DNA form, the CDR3 reads TGCGCCAGCAGCCCGACAGGAGGTGATTCACCCCTCCACTTT. The chain recombines TRBV4-1 with TRBJ1-6; possibly TRBD1 for D (6 bases). V dropped 4 bases and J dropped 8 bases, with 12 bases sitting between them. Germline V gene data show CDR1 as MGHRA and CDR2 as YSYEKL. CDR3 length: 14 amino acids.

The chain recombines TRBV27 with TRBJ1-5; 7 bases map to TRBD1. In germline, CDR1 is MNHEY, CDR2 SMNVEV (reference sequence). Losses at the gene ends were 5 bases for V and 2 bases for J; bases not matched to a gene: 6. This CDR3 has 15 amino acids. CDR3 protein: CASSDRARGNQPQHF. DNA of the CDR3: TGTGCCAGCAGTGACAGGGCCCGAGGCAATCAGCCCCAGCATTTT.

In its sample, this clonotype was seen many times. This chain links TRBV4-1 with TRBJ1-3, with no clear D. CDR1 and CDR2 from the germline V gene are MGHRA and YSYEKL. V was shortened by 4 bases and J by 1 base, with 8 bases between the two germline ends. The CDR3 length is 14 residues. CDR3 bases: TGCGCCAGCAGCCCCTATAATTCTGGAAACACCATATATTTT. Translating it yields CASSPYNSGNTIYF.

The genes are TRBV4-1 and TRBJ1-1; D may be TRBD1 (6 bases). Germline lookup yields CDR1 MGHRA and CDR2 YSYEKL. The length of the CDR3 is 15 residues. Trimming took off 1 base at V and 1 base at J, with 10 bases between the two ends. The CDR3 loop reads CASSQVRGTNTEAFF. The CDR3 nucleotides are TGCGCCAGCAGCCAAGTAAGGGGGACGAACACTGAAGCTTTCTTT.